Presented here are 31 T cell receptor beta chains from one specimen sequenced in a study of monozygotic twins with inflammatory bowel disease. One entry per CDR3 protein, without DNA, is what TCRdb gives after re-calling the 5' RACE reads. This sample's clone table lists 150,000 to 200,000 distinct CDR3 sequences. The sequenced sample was blood. Source of these receptors: a human donor with ulcerative colitis or Crohn's disease, or a healthy co-twin of an affected twin (not recorded which).

This chain connects TRBV5-6 to TRBJ2-3; TCRdb gives TRBD2 as the D gene, but with no DNA this cannot be confirmed. The V gene's germline CDR1 is SGHDT and CDR2 YYEEEE. CDR3 length: 16 amino acids. CDR3 protein: CASSLALAGDRDTQYF. Using reference TRBV5-6 and TRBJ2-3 for the parts outside the CDR3, the full variable domain is DAGVTQSPTHLIKTRGQQVTLRCSPKSGHDTVSWYQQALGQGPQFIFQYYEEEERQRGNFPDRFSGHQFPNYSSELNVNALLLGDSALYLCASSLALAGDRDTQYFGPGTRLTVL.

V gene TRBV5-4 combines with J gene TRBJ1-2; TCRdb proposes TRBD1, but this gene call is untestable without DNA. The V gene's germline CDR1 is SGHNT and CDR2 YYREEE (reference sequence). CDR3 length: 15 residues. The CDR3 sequence is CASSPGVGINNGYTF.

This sequence joins TRBV5-1 and TRBJ1-1. There are 15 residues in the CDR3. Looked up from germline, CDR1 is SGHRS and CDR2 is YFSETQ. The CDR3 sequence is CASSLLGRENTEAFF. Full variable domain (rest looked up from reference TRBV5-1 and TRBJ1-1): KAGVTQTPRYLIKTRGQQVTLSCSPISGHRSVSWYQQTPGQGLQFLFEYFSETQRNKGNFPGRFSGRQFSNSRSEMNVSTLELGDSALYLCASSLLGRENTEAFFGQGTRLTVV.

CDR3 amino acids: CASSSRVGTGETQYF. The rearrangement links TRBV11-1 to TRBJ2-5; TCRdb's D gene call, TRBD2, goes unchecked for lack of DNA. This CDR3 region has 15 residues. Germline loops: CDR1 SGHAT, CDR2 FQDESV (reference sequence).

The chain joins TRBV12-3 or TRBV12-4 to TRBJ2-7. CDR3 length: 13 amino acids. CDR3 region: CASSPRSSYEQYF.

V and J are TRBV4-3 and TRBJ2-1. Germline V CDR1 and CDR2: LGHNA, YSLEER. The CDR3 totals 14 residues. CDR3 sequence reads: CASSPQNSYNEQFF.

The V and J genes are TRBV5-1 and TRBJ2-7; TCRdb's D gene call, TRBD2, goes unchecked for lack of DNA. This CDR3 region has 15 residues. Germline CDR1 reads SGHRS; CDR2 reads YFSETQ. This CDR3 is CASSSSTSGNYEQYF.

The V and J genes are TRBV27 and TRBJ1-2. The CDR3 has 13 residues. CDR1 and CDR2 from the germline V gene are MNHEY and SMNVEV (reference sequence). The CDR3 is CASSLTDTRGYTF.

This chain uses TRBV5-1 with TRBJ1-4; lacking DNA, the TRBD1 call made by TCRdb goes unchecked. Per the germline V gene, CDR1 is SGHRS and CDR2 is YFSETQ. This CDR3 has 16 residues. CDR3 sequence reads: CASSLDPGGLNEKLFF.

The chain links TRBV5-6 to TRBJ2-1; TCRdb outputs TRBD1, but without DNA this stays unchecked. The CDR3 runs 16 residues. Per germline, CDR1 SGHDT and CDR2 YYEEEE. The CDR3 loop is CASSSIGTLSINEQFF. Supplemented by reference TRBV5-6 and TRBJ2-1, the full variable domain reads DAGVTQSPTHLIKTRGQQVTLRCSPKSGHDTVSWYQQALGQGPQFIFQYYEEEERQRGNFPDRFSGHQFPNYSSELNVNALLLGDSALYLCASSSIGTLSINEQFFGPGTRLTVL.

V usage is TRBV19 and J usage is TRBJ2-7; TCRdb's D gene call, TRBD2, goes unchecked for lack of DNA. The CDR3 spans 15 residues. Looked up from germline, CDR1 is LNHDA and CDR2 is SQIVND (reference sequence). The CDR3 region is CASSSSTGTSYEQYF.

The rearrangement links TRBV28 to TRBJ2-1. Germline CDR1 MDHEN, CDR2 SYDVKM. This CDR3 comprises 13 residues. The CDR3 reads CASSLTQTYEQFF. The variable domain in full, completed from reference TRBV28 and TRBJ2-1, reads DVKVTQSSRYLVKRTGEKVFLECVQDMDHENMFWYRQDPGLGLRLIYFSYDVKMKEKGDIPEGYSVSREKKERFSLILESASTNQTSMYLCASSLTQTYEQFFGPGTRLTVL.

J is TRBJ2-1 and V is TRBV5-4; the TRBD2 assignment by TCRdb is unverifiable without DNA. This CDR3 is 15 amino acids long. Germline CDR1 SGHNT, CDR2 YYREEE (reference sequence). The CDR3 sequence: CASSPGTPVSNEQFF.

The CDR3 sequence: CASRRTPGTGDEQYF. This chain uses TRBV7-8 with TRBJ2-7; as DNA is missing, the TRBD1 call by TCRdb cannot be tested. Germline CDR1 reads SGHVS; CDR2 reads FQNEAQ. This CDR3 contains 15 residues.

This chain's CDR3 is CASSLSGQVTYEQYF. V gene TRBV7-2 combines with J gene TRBJ2-7; TCRdb's D gene call, TRBD1, goes unchecked for lack of DNA. This CDR3 contains 15 residues. The germline CDR1 and CDR2 sequences are SGHTA and FQGNSA.

The chain joins TRBV21-1 to TRBJ2-5; without DNA, the TCRdb call of TRBD2 cannot be checked. TRBV21-1 is listed as a pseudogene. The CDR3 has 16 amino acids. CDR3 amino acids: CASSRFAGEFGETQYF.

The CDR3 sequence is CASSFPGQGSVNQPQHF. V is TRBV7-8 and J is TRBJ1-5; absent DNA, TCRdb's TRBD1 call cannot be checked. The germline CDR1 and CDR2 sequences are SGHVS and FQNEAQ. The CDR3 is 17 amino acids.

The genes are TRBV5-4 and TRBJ2-5; TCRdb's D call of TRBD1 is untestable without DNA. CDR1 is SGHNT, CDR2 YYREEE, per germline (reference sequence). This CDR3 region has 17 residues. CDR3 sequence: CASSWETVTPWGETQYF.

The J gene is TRBJ2-7, the V gene TRBV27; TCRdb designates TRBD2, a call that cannot be tested without DNA. The CDR3 has 13 amino acids. CDR1 and CDR2 (germline): MNHEY, SMNVEV (reference sequence). This CDR3 is CASSSHLAGEQYF.

The chain couples TRBV24-1 to TRBJ2-1; absent DNA, TCRdb's TRBD2 call cannot be checked. The CDR3 has 14 amino acids. From germline, CDR1 is KGHDR and CDR2 SFDVKD. CDR3 residues: CATSESLGEDEQFF.

V is TRBV5-1 and J is TRBJ1-3. The CDR3 totals 14 residues. Looked up from germline, CDR1 is SGHRS and CDR2 is YFSETQ. CDR3 sequence reads: CASSVGNSGNTIYF.

This chain uses TRBV9 with TRBJ1-5; TCRdb's D gene call, TRBD1, goes unchecked for lack of DNA. Germline CDR1 and CDR2: SGDLS and YYNGEE. This CDR3 is built from 17 residues. The CDR3 spells CASSVPLRGTRNQPQHF.

The chain links TRBV7-2 to TRBJ2-1; TCRdb's D call of TRBD2 is untestable without DNA. The CDR3 contains 12 residues. The germline CDR1 and CDR2 sequences are SGHTA and FQGNSA. CDR3 sequence: CASSPSKGEQFF.

The CDR3 loop reads CSASSVRPTDTQYF. The J gene is TRBJ2-3, the V gene TRBV20-1. The CDR3 is 14 residues long. The germline CDR1 and CDR2 sequences are DFQATT and SNEGSKA (reference sequence).

The chain carries TRBV20-1 and TRBJ2-2; as DNA is missing, the TRBD2 call by TCRdb cannot be tested. CDR1 and CDR2 (germline): DFQATT, SNEGSKA (reference sequence). This CDR3 is 14 amino acids long. CDR3 amino acids: CSAPGTRKTGELFF.

The chain combines TRBV29-1 with TRBJ1-3. The germline CDR1 and CDR2 sequences are SQVTM and ANQGSEA. The CDR3 is made up of 14 amino acids. This CDR3 reads CSVGRRTSGNTIYF.

CDR3 sequence reads: CASSVAGGSNEQFF. This chain joins TRBV6-1 and TRBJ2-1; the D gene TCRdb calls, TRBD2, cannot be checked with no DNA. Per the germline V gene, CDR1 is MNHNS and CDR2 is SASEGT. The CDR3 totals 14 residues.

The V and J genes are TRBV2 and TRBJ2-5. Looked up from germline, CDR1 is SNHLY and CDR2 is FYNNEI. This CDR3 has 11 amino acids. Here the CDR3 reads CASLVRETQYF.

The chain joins TRBV18 to TRBJ2-1; absent DNA, TCRdb's TRBD2 call cannot be checked. This CDR3 spans 12 amino acids. Germline CDR1 reads KGHSH; CDR2 reads LQKENI. The CDR3 loop is CASSRSGNEQFF.

This sequence joins TRBV29-1 and TRBJ2-3. Germline V gene data show CDR1 as SQVTM and CDR2 as ANQGSEA. CDR3 size: 11 residues. CDR3 in amino acids: CSGRDTDTQYF.

The genes are TRBV12-3 or TRBV12-4 and TRBJ2-7; without DNA, the TCRdb call of TRBD1 cannot be checked. The CDR3 has 17 amino acids. CDR3 in amino acids: CASSLVGTGQSSYEQYF.